One sample yielded the 4 T cell receptor beta chains listed below, sequenced in a study of pediatric ulcerative colitis. The protocol was immunoSEQ multiplex PCR, while the TCRdb copy is restricted to in-frame clones and leaves out a portion. The sample lists about 64,000 clones, roughly nine tenths occurring once. Sequenced: blood. Receptors were obtained from a boy younger than 18 with severe ulcerative colitis.

This clone appeared a single time. The rearrangement links TRBV14 to TRBJ2-5; D ambiguous. This CDR3 region has 14 residues. Germline V gene data show CDR1 as SGHDN and CDR2 as FVKESK. V dropped 1 base and J dropped 2 bases, with 8 bases sitting between them. The CDR3 coding sequence is TGTGCCAGCAGCCAAGTTGGAAGGCAAGAGACCCAGTACTTC. Translating it yields CASSQVGRQETQYF. The full variable domain, its missing parts supplied by reference TRBV14 and TRBJ2-5, is EAGVTQFPSHSVIEKGQTVTLRCDPISGHDNLYWYRRVMGKEIKFLLHFVKESKQDESGMPNNRFLAERTGGTYSTLKVQPAELEDSGVYFCASSQVGRQETQYFGPGTRLLVL.

The chain uses TRBV7-9 and TRBJ2-7; TRBD2 matches at 15 bases. The V segment lost 5 bases and the J segment 2 bases; nucleotides outside the gene matches: 13. This CDR3 has 19 residues. Germline values: CDR1 SEHNR, CDR2 FQNEAQ (reference sequence). CDR3 residues: CASSDQTSGLAGGTYEQYF. DNA of the CDR3: TGTGCCAGCAGCGACCAGACCTCGGGACTAGCGGGAGGAACCTACGAGCAGTACTTC.

The V call is TRBV12-5, the J call TRBJ2-1; D uncertain. CDR1 is LGHNT and CDR2 is FRNRAP in the germline V gene. The CDR3 loop spans 12 amino acids. Trimming removed 0 bases at V and 8 bases at J, with 5 bases between. CDR3 sequence: CASGLVVDEQFF. The CDR3 coding sequence is TGTGCTAGTGGTTTGGTAGTCGATGAGCAGTTCTTC.

CDR3 in DNA: TGTGCCAGCAGCTTAGAGGGTGATGGCTACACCTTC. Protein: CASSLEGDGYTF. The gene calls are TRBV7-9 and TRBJ1-2; D is ambiguous. The germline CDR1 and CDR2 sequences are SEHNR and FQNEAQ (reference sequence). V lost 1 base and J lost 6, with 6 bases in between. The CDR3 contains 12 residues. Looking up the rest from reference TRBV7-9 and TRBJ1-2 gives the full variable domain: DTGVSQNPRHKITKRGQNVTFRCDPISEHNRLYWYRQTLGQGPEFLTYFQNEAQLEKSRLLSDRFSAERPKGSFSTLEIQRTEQGDSAMYLCASSLEGDGYTFGSGTRLTVV.